The clone carrying this T cell receptor beta chain was observed a few times. Its cognate antigen is unknown. The source of the sample is a study of vaccination and CD4 T cells after COVID-19. Background on the study: Convalescent participants consisted of six males and four females, two being Hispanic.

Described time point: late sampling 161 to 241 days after vaccination in three convalescent patients. Treatment denoted: roughly 11-day PBMC culture with coronavirus spike peptide pools or control peptides (ViraFEST assay). Cultured CD4+ T-cell DNA underwent Oncomine TCR Beta short-read sequencing. Genomic DNA was isolated from CD4+ T cells that had been cultured. MiXCR was run by TCRdb on the PCR reads, yielding one entry per CDR3 protein. The table includes approximately 21,000 distinct CDR3 sequences, around two fifths detected once. Findings of the study overall: From a median of roughly 21 to 38, SARS-CoV-2-reactive clonotypes increased, though not significantly.

The sequencing here drew on CD4+ T cells from blood, cultured in vitro, taken about 7 months after SARS-CoV-2 vaccination. The TCR originated in a human donor who had recovered from COVID-19.

CDR3 protein: CTSSHTGDNPYEQYF. CDR3 DNA sequence: TGCACCAGCAGCCACACAGGCGACAACCCCTACGAGCAGTACTTC. The genes are TRBV1 and TRBJ2-7; TRBD1 is taken as the D call from the table, unchecked against the DNA. TRBV1 is reported as a pseudogene. The CDR3 contains 15 residues.